The sequence of this T cell receptor (beta chain) was determined in a study of glioma-infiltrating T cells after dendritic cell vaccination listed by TCRdb under 2016. In terms of the full investigation: Of the roughly 15 glioblastoma patients in the cohort, all drawn from Phase I and II dendritic cell vaccination trials, 9 were newly diagnosed and 6 had recurrent disease. Autologous tumor lysate-pulsed dendritic cell vaccination was administered to the patients between about 2002 and 2013. To make the vaccine, monocyte-derived dendritic cells were cultured for seven to eight days with IL-4 and GM-CSF and then pulsed overnight with autologous tumor lysate. Each patient was given three intradermal dendritic cell vaccine injections, spaced two weeks apart, in the arm below the axilla. Deep sequencing of TCR beta CDR3 regions was used to quantify tumor-infiltrating lymphocyte content and compare tumor and blood repertoires in dendritic cell-vaccinated glioblastoma patients. Survival after dendritic cell vaccination was correlated with TCR sequencing metrics, such as TIL content and the overlap between tumor and blood repertoires.

The CDR3 has 15 amino acids, counting the end cysteine and phenylalanine. Only CDR3 DNA is held: 45 bases, read in frame from base 1. CDR1 MNHEY and CDR2 SVGAGI were looked up in the germline V gene. V is pruned by 4 bases and J by 3 bases, leaving 2 bases of the junction without a gene match. About this clone itself: Its antigen is still unknown. No much larger clonotype is one base removed from it; base qualities were not supplied.

The immunoSEQ assay amplified TCRB CDR3 regions from roughly 2 micrograms of genomic DNA, or from all available DNA when less than that amount was available. The multiplex PCR relied on 60 forward primers for TCR V beta segments and 13 reverse primers for J beta segments. To estimate the number of reads per starting template, synthetic control templates were added to each sample at limiting dilution. Sequencing produced 87 bp reads on the Illumina HiSeq System. The paper's data handling went like this. PCR and sequencing errors were removed by merging closely related sequences with a nearest neighbor algorithm. TCR overlap was defined as the percentage of unique tumor TCR beta sequences that were also found in the peripheral blood of the same patient. Not all clones reach the TCRdb copy of this immuneACCESS table, which keeps in-frame sequences only. Checked studies attribute under half of the gap to unresolved V genes and leave the rest unexplained. V and J calls and clone size are given by that table; D and trimming were obtained from the DNA. Here the sample has tens of thousands of clones; around 79% occur a single time. 2% to 2.5% of the sample goes to the ten largest clones.

Patients were selected for having adequate residual fresh-frozen tumor tissue and more than two years of available survival data. None of the glioblastoma patients carried an isocitrate dehydrogenase mutation, although molecular status otherwise varied. PBMC were collected before vaccination, two weeks after the third vaccination, and at tumor progression if progression occurred. The Qiagen DNeasy Blood extraction Kit was used to extract genomic DNA. What the research found in general, with its limitations: After dendritic cell vaccination, a higher estimated pretreatment TIL content predicted longer time to progression and longer overall survival. The response model built on TCR overlap across three groups was characterized as speculative, with prospective validation still needed. No direct relationship between TCR clonality and survival was found, suggesting a diverse polyclonal response may matter. The cohort was small and heterogeneous, and full blood and tumor sets were available for few patients, with initial-recurrent tumor pairs available for even fewer patients.

This clonotype was obtained from a human donor with glioblastoma. The sequence links TRBV6-5 to TRBJ2-2; the junction holds 10 bases that match TRBD2. The sample consisted of blood, taken before dendritic cell vaccination. The sequenced DNA: TGTGCCAGCAGTTCCCTAGCGGGGGACACCGGGGAGCTGTTTTTT. Translated, this gives CASSSLAGDTGELFF.